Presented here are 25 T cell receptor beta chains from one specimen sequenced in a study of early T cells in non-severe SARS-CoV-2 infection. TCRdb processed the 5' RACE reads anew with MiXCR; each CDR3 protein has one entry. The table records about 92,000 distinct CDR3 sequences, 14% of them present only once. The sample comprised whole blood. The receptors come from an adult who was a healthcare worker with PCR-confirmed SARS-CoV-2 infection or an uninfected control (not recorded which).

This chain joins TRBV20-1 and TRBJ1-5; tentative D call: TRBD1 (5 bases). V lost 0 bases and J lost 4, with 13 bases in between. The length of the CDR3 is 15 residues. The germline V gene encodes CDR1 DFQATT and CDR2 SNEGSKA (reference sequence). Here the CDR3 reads CSAREGPLFNQPQHF. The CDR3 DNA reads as TGCAGTGCTAGAGAGGGGCCCTTATTTAATCAGCCCCAGCATTTT.

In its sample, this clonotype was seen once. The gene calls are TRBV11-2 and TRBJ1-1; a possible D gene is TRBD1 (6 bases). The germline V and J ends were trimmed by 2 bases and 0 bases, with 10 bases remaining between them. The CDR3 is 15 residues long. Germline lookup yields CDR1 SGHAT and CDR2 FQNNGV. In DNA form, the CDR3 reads TGTGCCAGCAGCTTAAGGGGGACCATGAACACTGAAGCTTTCTTT. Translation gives CASSLRGTMNTEAFF.

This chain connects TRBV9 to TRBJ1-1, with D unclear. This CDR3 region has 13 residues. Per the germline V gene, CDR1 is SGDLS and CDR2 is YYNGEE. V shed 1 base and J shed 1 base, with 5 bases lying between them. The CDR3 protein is CASSVRTNTEAFF. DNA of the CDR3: TGTGCCAGCAGCGTAAGGACGAACACTGAAGCTTTCTTT.

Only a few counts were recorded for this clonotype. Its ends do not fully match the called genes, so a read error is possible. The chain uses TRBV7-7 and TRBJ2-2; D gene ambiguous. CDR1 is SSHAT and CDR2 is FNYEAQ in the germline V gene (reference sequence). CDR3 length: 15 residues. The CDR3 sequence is CASSLSPYSTGELFF. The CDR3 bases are TGTGCTAGCAGCTTGAGCCCCTATTCCACCGGGGAGCTGTTTTTT.

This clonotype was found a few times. DNA for the CDR3: TGCAGTGTGGACTGGGGGGGCTACAATGAGCAGTTCTTC. It encodes CSVDWGGYNEQFF. The chain has TRBV20-1 and TRBJ2-1; TRBD2 aligns across 7 bases. Trimming at V came to 7 bases and at J to 3 bases, leaving 6 bases not matched to a gene. The CDR3 extends over 13 amino acids. Germline V gene data show CDR1 as DFQATT and CDR2 as SNEGSKA (reference sequence).

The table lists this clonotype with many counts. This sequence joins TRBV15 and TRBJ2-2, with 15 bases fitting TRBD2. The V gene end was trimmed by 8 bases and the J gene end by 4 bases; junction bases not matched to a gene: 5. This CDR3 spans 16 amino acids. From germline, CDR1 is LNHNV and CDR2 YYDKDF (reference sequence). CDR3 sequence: CATHEGLAGGTGELFF. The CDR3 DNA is TGTGCCACCCACGAGGGACTAGCGGGGGGCACCGGGGAGCTGTTTTTT. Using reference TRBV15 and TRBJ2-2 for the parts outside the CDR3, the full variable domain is DAMVIQNPRYQVTQFGKPVTLSCSQTLNHNVMYWYQQKSSQAPKLLFHYYDKDFNNEADTPDNFQSRRPNTSFCFLDIRSPGLGDTAMYLCATHEGLAGGTGELFFGEGSRLTVL.

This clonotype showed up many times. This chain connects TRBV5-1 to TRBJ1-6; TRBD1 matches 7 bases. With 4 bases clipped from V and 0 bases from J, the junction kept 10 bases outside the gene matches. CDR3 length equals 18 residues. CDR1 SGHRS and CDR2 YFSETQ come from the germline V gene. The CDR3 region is CASSGTASFTSYNSPLHF. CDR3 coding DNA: TGCGCCAGCAGCGGGACAGCCTCCTTTACCTCCTATAATTCACCCCTCCACTTT.

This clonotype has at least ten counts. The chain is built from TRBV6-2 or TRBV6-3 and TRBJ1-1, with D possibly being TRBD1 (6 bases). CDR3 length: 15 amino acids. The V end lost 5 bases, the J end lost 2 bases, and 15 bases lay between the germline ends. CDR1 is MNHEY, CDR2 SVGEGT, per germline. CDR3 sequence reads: CASSPTRGRNTEAFF. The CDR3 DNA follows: TGTGCCAGCAGTCCTACTCGGGGGCGCAACACTGAAGCTTTCTTT.

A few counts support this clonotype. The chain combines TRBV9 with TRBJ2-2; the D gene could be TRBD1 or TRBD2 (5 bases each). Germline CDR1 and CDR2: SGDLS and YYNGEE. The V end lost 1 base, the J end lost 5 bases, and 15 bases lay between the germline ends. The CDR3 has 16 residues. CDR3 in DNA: TGTGCCAGCAGCGTAATGGGGGTGGAGGCGACCGGGGAGCTGTTTTTT. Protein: CASSVMGVEATGELFF. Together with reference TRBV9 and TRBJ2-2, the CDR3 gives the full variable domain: DSGVTQTPKHLITATGQRVTLRCSPRSGDLSVYWYQQSLDQGLQFLIQYYNGEERAKGNILERFSAQQFPDLHSELNLSSLELGDSALYFCASSVMGVEATGELFFGEGSRLTVL.

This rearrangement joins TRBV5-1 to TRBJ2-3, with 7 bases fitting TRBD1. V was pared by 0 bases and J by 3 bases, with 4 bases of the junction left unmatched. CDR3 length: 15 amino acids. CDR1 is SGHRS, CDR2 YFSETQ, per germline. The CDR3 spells CASSLEGAQTDTQYF. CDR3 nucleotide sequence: TGCGCCAGCAGCTTGGAGGGGGCGCAAACAGATACGCAGTATTTT.

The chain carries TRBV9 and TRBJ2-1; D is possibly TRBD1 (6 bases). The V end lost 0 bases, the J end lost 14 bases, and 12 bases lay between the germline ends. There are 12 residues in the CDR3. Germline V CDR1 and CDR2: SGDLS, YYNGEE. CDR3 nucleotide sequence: TGTGCCAGCAGCGTAGGCAGGGGCGATAAGTTCTTC. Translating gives CASSVGRGDKFF.

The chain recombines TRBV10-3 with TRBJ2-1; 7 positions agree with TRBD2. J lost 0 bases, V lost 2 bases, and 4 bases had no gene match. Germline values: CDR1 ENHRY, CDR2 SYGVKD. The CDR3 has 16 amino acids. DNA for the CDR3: TGTGCCATCAGTGAGCTCGCTAGCGGCTCCTACAATGAGCAGTTCTTC. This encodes CAISELASGSYNEQFF.

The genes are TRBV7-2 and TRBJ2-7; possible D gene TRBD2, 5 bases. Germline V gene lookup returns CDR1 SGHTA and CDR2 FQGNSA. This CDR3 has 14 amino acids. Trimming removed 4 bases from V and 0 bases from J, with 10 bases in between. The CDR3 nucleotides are TGTGCCAGCAGCTCCTTTGGGAGCTCCTACGAGCAGTACTTC. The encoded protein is CASSSFGSSYEQYF.

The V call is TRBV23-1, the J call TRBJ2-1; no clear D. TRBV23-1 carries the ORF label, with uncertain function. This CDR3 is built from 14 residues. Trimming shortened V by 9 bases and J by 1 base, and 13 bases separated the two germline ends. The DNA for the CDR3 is TGCGCCAGGGGTAGGATCATGTCCTACAATGAGCAGTTCTTC. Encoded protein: CARGRIMSYNEQFF.

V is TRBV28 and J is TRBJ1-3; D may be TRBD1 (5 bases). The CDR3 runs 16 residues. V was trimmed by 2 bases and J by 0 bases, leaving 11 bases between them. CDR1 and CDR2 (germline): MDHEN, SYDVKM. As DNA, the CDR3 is TGTGCCAGCAGTTTAGCAGGGATCCTCTCTGGAAACACCATATATTTT. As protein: CASSLAGILSGNTIYF.

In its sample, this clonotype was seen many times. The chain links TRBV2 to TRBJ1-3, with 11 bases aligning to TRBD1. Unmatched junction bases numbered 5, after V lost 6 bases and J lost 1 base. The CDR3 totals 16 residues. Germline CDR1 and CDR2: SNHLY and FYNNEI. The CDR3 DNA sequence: TGTGCCAGCAGCCCCGGGACAGGGGGTTCTGGAAACACCATATATTTT. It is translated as CASSPGTGGSGNTIYF.

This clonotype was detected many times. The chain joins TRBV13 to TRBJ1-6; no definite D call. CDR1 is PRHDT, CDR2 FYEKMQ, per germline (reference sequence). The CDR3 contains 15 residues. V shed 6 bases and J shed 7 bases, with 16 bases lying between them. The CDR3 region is CASRPAGAGNSPLHF. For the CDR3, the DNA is TGTGCCAGCAGACCGGCAGGTGCGGGGAATTCACCCCTCCACTTT.

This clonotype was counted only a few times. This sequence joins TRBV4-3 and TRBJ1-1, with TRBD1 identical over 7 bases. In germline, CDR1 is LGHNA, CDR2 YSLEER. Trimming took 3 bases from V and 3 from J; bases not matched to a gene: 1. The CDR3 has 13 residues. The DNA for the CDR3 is TGCGCCAGCAGCCAGGGACAGTACACTGAAGCTTTCTTT. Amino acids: CASSQGQYTEAFF.

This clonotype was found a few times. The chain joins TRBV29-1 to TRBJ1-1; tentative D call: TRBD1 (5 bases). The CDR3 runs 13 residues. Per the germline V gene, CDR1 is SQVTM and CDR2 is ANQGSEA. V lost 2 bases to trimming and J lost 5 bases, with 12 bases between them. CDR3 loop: CSVEKGPGTEAFF. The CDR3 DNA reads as TGCAGCGTTGAAAAGGGGCCTGGGACTGAAGCTTTCTTT. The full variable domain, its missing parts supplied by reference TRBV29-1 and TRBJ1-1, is SAVISQKPSRDICQRGTSLTIQCQVDSQVTMMFWYRQQPGQSLTLIATANQGSEATYESGFVIDKFPISRPNLTFSTLTVSNMSPEDSSIYLCSVEKGPGTEAFFGQGTRLTVV.

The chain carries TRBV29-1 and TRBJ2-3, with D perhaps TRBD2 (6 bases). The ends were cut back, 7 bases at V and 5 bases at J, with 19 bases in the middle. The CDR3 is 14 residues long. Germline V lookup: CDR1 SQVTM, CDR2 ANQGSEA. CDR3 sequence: CSGHPGAVGDTQYF. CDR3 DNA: TGCAGCGGACACCCGGGAGCAGTAGGAGATACGCAGTATTTT.

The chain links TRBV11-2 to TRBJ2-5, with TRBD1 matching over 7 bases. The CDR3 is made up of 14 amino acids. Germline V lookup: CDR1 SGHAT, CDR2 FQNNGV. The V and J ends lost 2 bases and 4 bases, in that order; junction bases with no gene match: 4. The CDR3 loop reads CASSLQTGSETQYF. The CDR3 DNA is TGTGCCAGCAGCTTACAGACAGGGTCAGAGACCCAGTACTTC.

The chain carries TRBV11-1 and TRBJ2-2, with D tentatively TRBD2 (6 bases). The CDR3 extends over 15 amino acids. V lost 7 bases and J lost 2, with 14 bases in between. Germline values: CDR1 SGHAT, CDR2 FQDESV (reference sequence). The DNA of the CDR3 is TGTGCCAGCACCGGACTACTAACAAACACCGGGGAGCTGTTTTTT. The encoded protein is CASTGLLTNTGELFF.

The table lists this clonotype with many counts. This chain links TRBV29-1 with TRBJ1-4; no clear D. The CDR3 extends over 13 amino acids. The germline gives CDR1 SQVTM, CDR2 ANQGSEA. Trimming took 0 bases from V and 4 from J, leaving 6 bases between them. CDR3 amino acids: CSVEEYGNEKLFF. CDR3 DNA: TGCAGCGTTGAAGAGTATGGTAATGAAAAACTGTTTTTT.

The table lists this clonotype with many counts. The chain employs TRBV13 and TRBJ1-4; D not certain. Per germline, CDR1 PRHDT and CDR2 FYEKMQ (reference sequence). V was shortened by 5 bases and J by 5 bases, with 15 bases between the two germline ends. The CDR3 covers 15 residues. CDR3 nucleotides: TGTGCCAGCAGCCCCCGGGTGCCGGGGAATGAAAAACTGTTTTTT. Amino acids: CASSPRVPGNEKLFF.

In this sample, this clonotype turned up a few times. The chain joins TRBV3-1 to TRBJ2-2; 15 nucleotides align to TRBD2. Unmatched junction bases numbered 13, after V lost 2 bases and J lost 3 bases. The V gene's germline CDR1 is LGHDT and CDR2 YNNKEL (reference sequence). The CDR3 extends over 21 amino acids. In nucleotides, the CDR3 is TGTGCCAGCAGCCAATTCTGGCCCCGGACTAGCGGGGGGGCGGACACCGGGGAGCTGTTTTTT. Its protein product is CASSQFWPRTSGGADTGELFF.